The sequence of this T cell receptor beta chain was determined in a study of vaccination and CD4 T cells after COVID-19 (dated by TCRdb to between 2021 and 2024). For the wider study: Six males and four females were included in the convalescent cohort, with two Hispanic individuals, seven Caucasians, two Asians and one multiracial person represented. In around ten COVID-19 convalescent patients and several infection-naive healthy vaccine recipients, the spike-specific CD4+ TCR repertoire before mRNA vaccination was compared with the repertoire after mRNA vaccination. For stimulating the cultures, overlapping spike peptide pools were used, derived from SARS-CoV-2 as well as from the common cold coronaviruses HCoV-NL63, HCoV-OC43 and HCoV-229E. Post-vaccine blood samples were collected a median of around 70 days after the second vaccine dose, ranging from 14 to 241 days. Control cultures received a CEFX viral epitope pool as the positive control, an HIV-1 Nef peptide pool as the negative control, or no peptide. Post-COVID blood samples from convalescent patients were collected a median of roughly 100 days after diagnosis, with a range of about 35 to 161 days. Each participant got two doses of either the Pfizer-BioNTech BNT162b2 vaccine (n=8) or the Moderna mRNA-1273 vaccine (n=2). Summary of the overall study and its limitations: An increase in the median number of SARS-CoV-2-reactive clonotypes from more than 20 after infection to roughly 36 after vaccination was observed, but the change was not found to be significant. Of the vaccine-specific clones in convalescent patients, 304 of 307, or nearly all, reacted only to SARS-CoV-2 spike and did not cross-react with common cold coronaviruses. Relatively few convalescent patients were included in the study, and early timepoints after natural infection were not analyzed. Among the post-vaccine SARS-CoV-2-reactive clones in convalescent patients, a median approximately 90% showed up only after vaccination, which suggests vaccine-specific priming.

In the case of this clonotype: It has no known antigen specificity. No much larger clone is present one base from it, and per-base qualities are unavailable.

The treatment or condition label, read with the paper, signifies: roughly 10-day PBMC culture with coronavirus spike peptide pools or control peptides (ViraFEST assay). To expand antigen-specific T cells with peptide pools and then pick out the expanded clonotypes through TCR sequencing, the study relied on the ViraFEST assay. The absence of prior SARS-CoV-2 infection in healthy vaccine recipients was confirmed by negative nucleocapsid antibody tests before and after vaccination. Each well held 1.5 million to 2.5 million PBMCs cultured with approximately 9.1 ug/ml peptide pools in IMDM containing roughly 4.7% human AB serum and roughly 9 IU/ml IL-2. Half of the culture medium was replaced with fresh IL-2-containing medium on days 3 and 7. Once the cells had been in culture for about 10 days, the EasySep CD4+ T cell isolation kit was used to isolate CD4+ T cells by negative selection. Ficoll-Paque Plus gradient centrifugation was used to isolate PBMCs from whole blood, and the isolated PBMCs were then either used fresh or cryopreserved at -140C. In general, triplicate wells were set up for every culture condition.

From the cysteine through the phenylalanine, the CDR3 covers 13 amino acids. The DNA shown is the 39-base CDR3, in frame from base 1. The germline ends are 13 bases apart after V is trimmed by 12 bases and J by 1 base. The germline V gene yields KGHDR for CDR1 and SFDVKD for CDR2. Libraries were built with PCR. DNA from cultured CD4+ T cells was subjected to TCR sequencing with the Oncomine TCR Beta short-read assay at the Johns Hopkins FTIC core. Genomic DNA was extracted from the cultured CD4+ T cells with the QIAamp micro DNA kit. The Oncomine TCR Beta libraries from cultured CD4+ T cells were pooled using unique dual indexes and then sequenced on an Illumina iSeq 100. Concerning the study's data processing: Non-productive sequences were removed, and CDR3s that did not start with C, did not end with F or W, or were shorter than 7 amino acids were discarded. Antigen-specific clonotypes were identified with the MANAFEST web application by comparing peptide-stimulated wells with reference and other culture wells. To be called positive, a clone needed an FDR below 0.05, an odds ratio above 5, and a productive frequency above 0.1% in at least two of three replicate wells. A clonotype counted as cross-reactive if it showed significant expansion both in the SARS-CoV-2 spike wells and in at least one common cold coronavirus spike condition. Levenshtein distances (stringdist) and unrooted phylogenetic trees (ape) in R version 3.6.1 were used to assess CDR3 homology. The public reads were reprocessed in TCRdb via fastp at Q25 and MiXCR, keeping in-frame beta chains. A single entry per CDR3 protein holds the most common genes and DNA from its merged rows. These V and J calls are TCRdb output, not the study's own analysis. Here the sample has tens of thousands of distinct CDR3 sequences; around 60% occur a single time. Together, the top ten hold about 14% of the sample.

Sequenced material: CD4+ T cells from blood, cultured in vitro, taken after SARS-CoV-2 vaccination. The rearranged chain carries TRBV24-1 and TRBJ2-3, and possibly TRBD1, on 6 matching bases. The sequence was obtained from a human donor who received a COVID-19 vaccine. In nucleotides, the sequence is TGTGCCGCCCAGGGGATGGGCACAGATACGCAGTATTTT. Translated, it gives CAAQGMGTDTQYF.